This entry concerns a single T cell receptor (beta chain). Its specificity is not known. This table comes from immunoSEQ multiplex PCR, and its TCRdb copy is limited to in-frame clones, with some not included. The table records some 120,000 clones, 88% of them present only once. The sample belongs to a study of cytomegalovirus exposure and HLA in healthy donors. Study as a whole: In a later analysis, the 110 or so validation repertoires were reported to have used the same platform as the approximately 690 first-cohort repertoires. General study findings and limits: Investigators reported about 160 TCR beta chains as tied to cytomegalovirus. Specific recognition of CMV antigens was confirmed in vitro for a few chains (all CMV-associated).

The sequence was obtained from a young man in good health and CMV-seronegative. Sequencing was carried out using PBMCs.

The chain's CDR3 is CASSHGQGGRKLFF. CDR3 in DNA: TGTGCCAGCAGCCACGGCCAGGGGGGTCGGAAACTGTTTTTT. The genes are TRBV14 and TRBJ1-4; 7 nucleotides line up with TRBD1. V trimming: 3 bases; J trimming: 11 bases; junction bases outside the gene matches: 9. The CDR3 has 14 amino acids. Germline assignment: CDR1 SGHDN and CDR2 FVKESK.